These 12 T cell receptor beta chains were sequenced from one sample in a study of blood T cell repertoires in COVID-19. TCRdb keeps only in-frame clones here, not all; method: immunoSEQ multiplex PCR. The data contain a few hundred thousand clones, 70% to 90% of them singletons. Material for sequencing was peripheral blood. The receptors were sampled from a woman aged 45-65 years with COVID-19, enrolled during active disease.

The chain carries TRBV30 and TRBJ2-7, with 14 bases fitting TRBD2. J lost 3 bases, V lost 4 bases, and 2 bases had no gene match. Germline values: CDR1 GTSNPN, CDR2 SVGIG (reference sequence). The CDR3 sequence is 14 residues long. The CDR3 region has the DNA TGTGCCTGGAACGGACTAGCGGGAGGCTACGAGCAGTACTTC. It yields the protein CAWNGLAGGYEQYF.

This sequence joins TRBV27 and TRBJ2-7, with D perhaps TRBD1 (7 bases). Between the trimmed V and J ends, which lost 3 bases and 0 bases, there was a span of 12 bases. The CDR3 spans 15 residues. Germline CDR1 is MNHEY and CDR2 is SMNVEV (reference sequence). CDR3 in DNA: TGTGCCAGCAGTTTCGGAGGGGGCTCCTCCTACGAGCAGTACTTC. Its translation: CASSFGGGSSYEQYF.

The J gene is TRBJ2-1, the V gene TRBV19, with 9 bases identical to TRBD2. V gave up 1 base and J gave up 6 bases; unmatched junction bases: 4. The CDR3 loop spans 15 amino acids. CDR1 LNHDA and CDR2 SQIVND come from the germline V gene (reference sequence). CDR3 nucleotide sequence: TGTGCCAGTAGTATAGGAGGTAGCGGGAGCAATGAGCAGTTCTTC. This encodes CASSIGGSGSNEQFF.

In its sample, this clone was seen a few times. V gene TRBV5-6 combines with J gene TRBJ1-1; 10 bases line up with TRBD1. Germline values: CDR1 SGHDT, CDR2 YYEEEE. The length of the CDR3 is 16 residues. V gave up 4 bases and J gave up 3 bases; unmatched junction bases: 9. The CDR3 DNA sequence: TGTGCCAGCAGCGGGGACAGGGGAAGTTGGGACACTGAAGCTTTCTTT. As protein: CASSGDRGSWDTEAFF.

The chain recombines TRBV5-1 with TRBJ2-3, with D perhaps TRBD1 (5 bases). Germline V gene sequence: CDR1 SGHRS, CDR2 YFSETQ. This CDR3 has 13 amino acids. The V and J ends lost 4 bases and 8 bases respectively, with 14 bases between them. Written as DNA, the CDR3 is TGCGCCAGCAGCGTTGACGGGCAGGGTACGCAGTATTTT. Translation gives CASSVDGQGTQYF.

This rearrangement joins TRBV5-5 to TRBJ2-3; possibly TRBD2 for D (5 bases). The CDR3 loop spans 14 amino acids. Germline V gene lookup returns CDR1 SGHKS and CDR2 YYEKEE (reference sequence). V dropped 4 bases and J dropped 7 bases, with 16 bases sitting between them. The CDR3 is CASSAPPGLYTQYF. CDR3 in DNA: TGTGCCAGCAGCGCCCCCCCCGGACTGTATACGCAGTATTTT.

V and J are TRBV7-8 and TRBJ2-5; a possible D gene is TRBD2 (6 bases). V gave up 2 bases and J gave up 9 bases, with 16 bases separating them. Germline V gene lookup returns CDR1 SGHVS and CDR2 FQNEAQ. This CDR3 contains 14 residues. The CDR3, as DNA: TGTGCCAGCAGCTTACGAGGGGCGGGGACGGCCCAGTACTTC. Residues: CASSLRGAGTAQYF.

V is TRBV18 and J is TRBJ2-7, with TRBD1 identical over 8 bases. Germline trimming cut 3 bases from V and 3 bases from J; bases unmatched to any gene: 7. The germline CDR1 and CDR2 sequences are KGHSH and LQKENI. This CDR3 region has 15 residues. DNA of the CDR3: TGTGCCAGCTCACCTTACCGGACAGGGAACTACGAGCAGTACTTC. It yields the protein CASSPYRTGNYEQYF.

This CDR3 is CATQEGATGELFF. CDR3 bases: TGTGCCACCCAGGAGGGGGCCACCGGGGAGCTGTTTTTT. The chain joins TRBV6-5 to TRBJ2-2; tentatively, D is TRBD1 (7 bases). Trimming left V 10 bases short and J 4 bases short, with 13 bases between. This CDR3 comprises 13 residues. Germline V lookup: CDR1 MNHEY, CDR2 SVGAGI.

J is TRBJ2-1 and V is TRBV12-5, with no clear D. This CDR3 spans 13 amino acids. Germline V CDR1 and CDR2: LGHNT, FRNRAP. V was cut by 11 bases and J by 9 bases, with 20 bases left in between. For the CDR3, the DNA is TGTGCTTATAATACCGGAGTCTATTCTGAGCAGTTCTTC. This codes for CAYNTGVYSEQFF.

The chain couples TRBV7-8 to TRBJ2-7, with 7 positions matching TRBD2. The CDR3 has 15 amino acids. Germline CDR1 reads SGHVS; CDR2 reads FQNEAQ. V lost 5 bases, J lost 6 bases, and 13 bases stayed unmatched. CDR3 bases: TGTGCCAGCAGCCTCGGGTTAGGTTCGGGGGGCGAGCAGTACTTC. Translating gives CASSLGLGSGGEQYF.

The chain employs TRBV9 and TRBJ2-5; 9 bases align to TRBD2. CDR1 SGDLS and CDR2 YYNGEE come from the germline V gene. This CDR3 region has 17 residues. V lost 4 bases to trimming and J lost 4 bases; unmatched junction nucleotides: 14. As DNA, the CDR3 is TGTGCCAGCAGCCTATCCGGGGTAGCGGGAGATGGAGAGACCCAGTACTTC. Translation gives CASSLSGVAGDGETQYF.